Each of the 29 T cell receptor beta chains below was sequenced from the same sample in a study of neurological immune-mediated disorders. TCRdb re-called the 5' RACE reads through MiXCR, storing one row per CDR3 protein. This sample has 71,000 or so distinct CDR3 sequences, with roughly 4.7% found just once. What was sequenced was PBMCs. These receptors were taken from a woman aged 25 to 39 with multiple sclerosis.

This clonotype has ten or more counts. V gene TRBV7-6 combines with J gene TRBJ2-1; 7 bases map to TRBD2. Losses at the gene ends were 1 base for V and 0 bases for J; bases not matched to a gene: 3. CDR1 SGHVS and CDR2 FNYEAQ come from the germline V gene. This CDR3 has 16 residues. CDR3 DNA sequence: TGTGCCAGCAGCTTAGAACAGCGGGGCTCCTACAATGAGCAGTTCTTC. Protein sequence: CASSLEQRGSYNEQFF. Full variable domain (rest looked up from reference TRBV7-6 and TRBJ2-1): GAGVSQSPRYKVTKRGQDVALRCDPISGHVSLYWYRQALGQGPEFLTYFNYEAQQDKSGLPNDRFSAERPEGSISTLTIQRTEQRDSAMYRCASSLEQRGSYNEQFFGPGTRLTVL.

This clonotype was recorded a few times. The CDR3 region has the DNA TGCAGTGCCATGGACTCGGCTGCGAACAATGAGCAGTTCTTC. As protein: CSAMDSAANNEQFF. The chain uses TRBV20-1 and TRBJ2-1; possible D gene TRBD2, 5 bases. This CDR3 region has 14 residues. The germline V gene has CDR1 DFQATT and CDR2 SNEGSKA (reference sequence). Trimming shortened V by 6 bases and J by 5 bases, and 17 bases separated the two germline ends.

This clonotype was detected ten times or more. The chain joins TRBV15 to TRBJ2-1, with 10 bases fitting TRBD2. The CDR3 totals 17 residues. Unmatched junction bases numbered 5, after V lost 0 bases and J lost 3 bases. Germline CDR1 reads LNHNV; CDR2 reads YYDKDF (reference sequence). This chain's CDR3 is CATSRDLTSGLYNEQFF. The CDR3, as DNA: TGTGCCACCAGCAGAGACCTGACTAGCGGGCTCTACAATGAGCAGTTCTTC.

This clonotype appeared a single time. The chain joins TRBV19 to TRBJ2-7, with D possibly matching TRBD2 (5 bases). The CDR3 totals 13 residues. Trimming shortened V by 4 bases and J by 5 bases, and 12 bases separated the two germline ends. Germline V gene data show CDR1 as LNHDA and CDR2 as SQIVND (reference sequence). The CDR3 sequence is CASSTPGSDEQYF. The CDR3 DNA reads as TGTGCCAGTAGTACGCCGGGGTCCGACGAGCAGTACTTC.

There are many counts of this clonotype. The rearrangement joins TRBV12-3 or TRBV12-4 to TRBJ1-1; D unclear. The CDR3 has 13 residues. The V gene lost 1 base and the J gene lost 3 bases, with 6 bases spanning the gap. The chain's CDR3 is CASSLVKDTEAFF. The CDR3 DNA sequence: TGTGCCAGCAGTTTAGTAAAGGACACTGAAGCTTTCTTT.

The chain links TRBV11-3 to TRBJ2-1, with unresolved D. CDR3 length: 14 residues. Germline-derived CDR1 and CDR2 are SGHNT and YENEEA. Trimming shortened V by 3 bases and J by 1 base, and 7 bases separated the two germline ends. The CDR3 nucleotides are TGTGCCAGCAGCTTCGCTAGTTCCTACAATGAGCAGTTCTTC. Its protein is CASSFASSYNEQFF.

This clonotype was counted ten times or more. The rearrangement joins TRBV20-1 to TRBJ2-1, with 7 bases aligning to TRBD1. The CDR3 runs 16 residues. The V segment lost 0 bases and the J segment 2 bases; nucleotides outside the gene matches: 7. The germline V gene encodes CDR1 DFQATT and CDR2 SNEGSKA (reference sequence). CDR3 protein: CSARDPRQGTYNEQFF. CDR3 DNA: TGCAGTGCTAGAGATCCGCGACAGGGAACCTACAATGAGCAGTTCTTC.

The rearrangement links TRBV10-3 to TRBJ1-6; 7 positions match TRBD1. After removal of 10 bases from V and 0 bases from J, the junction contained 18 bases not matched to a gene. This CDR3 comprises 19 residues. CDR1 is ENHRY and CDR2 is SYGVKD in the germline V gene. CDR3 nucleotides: TGTGCCACCTCACACACCAGACAGGGCTCGAGCTCCTATAATTCACCCCTCCACTTT. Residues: CATSHTRQGSSSYNSPLHF.

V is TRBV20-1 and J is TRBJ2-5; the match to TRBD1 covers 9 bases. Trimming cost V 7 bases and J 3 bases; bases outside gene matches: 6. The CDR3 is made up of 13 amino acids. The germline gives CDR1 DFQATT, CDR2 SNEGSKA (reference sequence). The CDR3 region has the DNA TGCAGTGACCCCGGGACAGGGAAAGAGACCCAGTACTTC. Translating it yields CSDPGTGKETQYF.

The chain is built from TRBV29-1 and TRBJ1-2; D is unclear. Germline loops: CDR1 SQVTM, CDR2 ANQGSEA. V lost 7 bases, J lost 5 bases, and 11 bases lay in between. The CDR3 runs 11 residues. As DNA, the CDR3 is TGCAGCGCCCTGGAAGATTATGGCTACACCTTC. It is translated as CSALEDYGYTF.

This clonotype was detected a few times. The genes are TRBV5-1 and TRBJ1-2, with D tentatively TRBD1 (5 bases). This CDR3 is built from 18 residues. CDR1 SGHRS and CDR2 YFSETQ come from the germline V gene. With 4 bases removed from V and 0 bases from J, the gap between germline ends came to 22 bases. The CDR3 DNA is TGCGCCAGCAGCGGTTTGGGGAGCTCTCGGGGGACTAACTATGGCTACACCTTC. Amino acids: CASSGLGSSRGTNYGYTF.

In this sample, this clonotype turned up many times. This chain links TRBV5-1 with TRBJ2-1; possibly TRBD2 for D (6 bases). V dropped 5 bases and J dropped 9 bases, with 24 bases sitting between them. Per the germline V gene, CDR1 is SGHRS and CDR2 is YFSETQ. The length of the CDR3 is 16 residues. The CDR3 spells CASSVARAGPRGEQFF. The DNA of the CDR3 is TGCGCCAGCAGTGTCGCGAGGGCGGGGCCGCGGGGTGAGCAGTTCTTC.

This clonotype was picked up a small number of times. This CDR3 is CASGVDGGSNTEAFF. CDR3 in DNA: TGCGCCAGCGGGGTCGACGGCGGCTCGAACACTGAAGCTTTCTTT. V and J are TRBV5-1 and TRBJ1-1; D not certain. Germline loops: CDR1 SGHRS, CDR2 YFSETQ. The CDR3 length is 15 residues. Trimming cost V 7 bases and J 1 base, with 17 bases left between them.

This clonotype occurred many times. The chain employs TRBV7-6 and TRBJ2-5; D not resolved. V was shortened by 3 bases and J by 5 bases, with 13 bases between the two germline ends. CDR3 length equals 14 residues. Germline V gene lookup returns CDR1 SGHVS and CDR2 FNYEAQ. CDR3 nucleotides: TGTGCCAGCAGCTTTTCGGTTTCCAGGGAGACCCAGTACTTC. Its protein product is CASSFSVSRETQYF.

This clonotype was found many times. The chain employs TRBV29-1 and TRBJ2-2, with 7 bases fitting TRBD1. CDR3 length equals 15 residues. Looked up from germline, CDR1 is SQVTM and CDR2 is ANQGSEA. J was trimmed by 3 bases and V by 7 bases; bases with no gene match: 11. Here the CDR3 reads CSASRQGLDTGELFF. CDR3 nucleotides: TGCAGCGCCTCTAGACAGGGTTTGGACACCGGGGAGCTGTTTTTT.

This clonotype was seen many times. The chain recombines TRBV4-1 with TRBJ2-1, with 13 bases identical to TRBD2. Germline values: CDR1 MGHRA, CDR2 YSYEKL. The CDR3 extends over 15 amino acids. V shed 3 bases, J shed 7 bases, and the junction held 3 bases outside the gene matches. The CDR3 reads CASSHLTSGRNEQFF. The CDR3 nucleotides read TGCGCCAGCAGCCATTTGACTAGCGGGAGGAATGAGCAGTTCTTC.

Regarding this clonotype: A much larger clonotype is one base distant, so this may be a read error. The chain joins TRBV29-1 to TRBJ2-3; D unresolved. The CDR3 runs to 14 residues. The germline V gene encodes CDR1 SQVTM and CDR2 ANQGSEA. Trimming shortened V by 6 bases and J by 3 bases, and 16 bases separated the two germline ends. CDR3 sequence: CSVVYNNGTDTQYF. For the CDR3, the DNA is TGCAGCGTCGTGTATAATAACGGAACAGATACGCAGTATTTT.

The CDR3 protein is CASSLQGVYGYTF. The DNA of the CDR3 is TGTGCCAGCAGCCTTCAGGGGGTCTATGGCTACACCTTC. The gene calls are TRBV5-6 and TRBJ1-2, with 7 bases aligning to TRBD1. J was trimmed by 4 bases and V by 4 bases; bases with no gene match: 4. Germline lookup yields CDR1 SGHDT and CDR2 YYEEEE. The CDR3 extends over 13 amino acids. The full variable domain, its missing parts supplied by reference TRBV5-6 and TRBJ1-2, is DAGVTQSPTHLIKTRGQQVTLRCSPKSGHDTVSWYQQALGQGPQFIFQYYEEEERQRGNFPDRFSGHQFPNYSSELNVNALLLGDSALYLCASSLQGVYGYTFGSGTRLTVV.

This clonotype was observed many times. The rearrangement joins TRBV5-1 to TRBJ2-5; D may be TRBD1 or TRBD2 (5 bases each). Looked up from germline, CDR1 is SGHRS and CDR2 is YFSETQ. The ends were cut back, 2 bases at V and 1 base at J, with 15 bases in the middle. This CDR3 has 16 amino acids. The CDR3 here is CASSFGTSGLQETQYF. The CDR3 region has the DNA TGCGCCAGCAGCTTTGGGACCTCGGGTCTCCAAGAGACCCAGTACTTC.

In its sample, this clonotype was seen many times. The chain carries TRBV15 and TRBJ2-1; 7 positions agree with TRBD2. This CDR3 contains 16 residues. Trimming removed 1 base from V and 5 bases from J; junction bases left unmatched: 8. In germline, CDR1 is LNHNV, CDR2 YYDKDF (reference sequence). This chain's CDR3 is CATSRVGLGLHNEQFF. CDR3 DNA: TGTGCCACCAGCAGAGTTGGACTGGGACTACACAATGAGCAGTTCTTC.

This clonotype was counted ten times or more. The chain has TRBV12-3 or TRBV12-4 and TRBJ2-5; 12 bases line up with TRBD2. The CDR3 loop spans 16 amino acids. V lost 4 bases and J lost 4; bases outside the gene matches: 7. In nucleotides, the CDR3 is TGTGCCAGCAGTTCCGGGACTAGCGGGCGCAGAGAGACCCAGTACTTC. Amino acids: CASSSGTSGRRETQYF.

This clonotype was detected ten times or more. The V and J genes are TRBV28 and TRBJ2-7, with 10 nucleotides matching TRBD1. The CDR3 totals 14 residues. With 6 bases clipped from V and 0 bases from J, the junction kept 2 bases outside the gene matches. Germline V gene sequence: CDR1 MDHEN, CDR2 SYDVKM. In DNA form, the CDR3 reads TGTGCCAGCAGGGGACAGGGGCTCTCCTACGAGCAGTACTTC. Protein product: CASRGQGLSYEQYF.

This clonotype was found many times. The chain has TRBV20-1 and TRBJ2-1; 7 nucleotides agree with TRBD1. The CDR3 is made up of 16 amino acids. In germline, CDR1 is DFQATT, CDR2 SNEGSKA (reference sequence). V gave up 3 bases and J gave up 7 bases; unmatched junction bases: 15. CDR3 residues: CSARAYGTGDRNEQFF. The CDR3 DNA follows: TGCAGTGCTAGGGCCTATGGAACAGGGGACAGAAATGAGCAGTTCTTC.

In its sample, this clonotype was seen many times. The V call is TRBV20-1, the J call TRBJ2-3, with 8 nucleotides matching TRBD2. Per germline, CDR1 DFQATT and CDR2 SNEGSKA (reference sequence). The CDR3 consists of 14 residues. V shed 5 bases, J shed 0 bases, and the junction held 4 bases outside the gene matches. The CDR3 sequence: CSAPASGSTDTQYF. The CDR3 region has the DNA TGCAGTGCTCCAGCTAGCGGGAGCACAGATACGCAGTATTTT.

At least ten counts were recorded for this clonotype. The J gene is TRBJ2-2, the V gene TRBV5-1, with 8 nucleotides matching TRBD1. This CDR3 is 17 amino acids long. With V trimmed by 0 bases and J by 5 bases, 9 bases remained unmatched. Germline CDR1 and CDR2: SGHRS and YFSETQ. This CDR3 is CASSLAGQVSGTGELFF. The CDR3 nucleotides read TGCGCCAGCAGCTTGGCGGGACAGGTCTCAGGGACCGGGGAGCTGTTTTTT.

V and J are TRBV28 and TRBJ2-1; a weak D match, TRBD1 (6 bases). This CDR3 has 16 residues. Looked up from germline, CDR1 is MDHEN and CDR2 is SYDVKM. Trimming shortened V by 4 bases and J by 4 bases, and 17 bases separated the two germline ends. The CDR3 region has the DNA TGTGCCAGCAGTTCAATCGCAGGGGCCTCTTACAATGAGCAGTTCTTC. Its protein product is CASSSIAGASYNEQFF. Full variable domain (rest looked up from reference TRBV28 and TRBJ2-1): DVKVTQSSRYLVKRTGEKVFLECVQDMDHENMFWYRQDPGLGLRLIYFSYDVKMKEKGDIPEGYSVSREKKERFSLILESASTNQTSMYLCASSSIAGASYNEQFFGPGTRLTVL.

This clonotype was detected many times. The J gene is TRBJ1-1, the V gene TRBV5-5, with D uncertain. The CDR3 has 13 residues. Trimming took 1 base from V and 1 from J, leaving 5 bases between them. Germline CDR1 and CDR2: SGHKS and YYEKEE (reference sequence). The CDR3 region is CASSLQSNTEAFF. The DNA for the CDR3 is TGTGCCAGCAGCTTGCAATCGAACACTGAAGCTTTCTTT.

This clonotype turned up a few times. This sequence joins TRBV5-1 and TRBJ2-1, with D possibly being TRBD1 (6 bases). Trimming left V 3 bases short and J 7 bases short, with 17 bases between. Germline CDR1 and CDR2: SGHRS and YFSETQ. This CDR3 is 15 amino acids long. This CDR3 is CASSSDSFVGNEQFF. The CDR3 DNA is TGCGCCAGCAGCTCGGACAGCTTTGTAGGGAATGAGCAGTTCTTC.

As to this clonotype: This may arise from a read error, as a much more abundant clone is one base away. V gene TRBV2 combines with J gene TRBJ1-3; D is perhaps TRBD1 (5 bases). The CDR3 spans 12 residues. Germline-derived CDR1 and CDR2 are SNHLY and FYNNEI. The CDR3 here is CDSRATGNTIYF. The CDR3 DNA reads TGTGACAGCAGGGCTACGGGAAACACCATATATTTT.